This T cell receptor (beta chain) was captured by sequencing in a study of control samples from healthy donors and cancer patients. J was trimmed by 10 bases and V by 3 bases; bases with no gene match: 6. The CDR3 totals 14 residues. Per germline, CDR1 MGHRA and CDR2 YSYEKL. This clone has only one observation. Measured with immunoSEQ multiplex PCR; TCRdb has only the in-frame clones, and not every one. The table shows approximately 160,000 clones, with 94% occurring only once. The material sequenced was blood. The sequence was collected from a woman under 30 in good health. The rearrangement uses TRBV4-1 and TRBJ1-6; TRBD1 agrees at 7 bases. CDR3 protein: CASSQTGYESPLHF. As DNA, the CDR3 is TGCGCCAGCAGCCAGACAGGGTACGAGTCACCCCTCCACTTT.